This T cell receptor (beta chain) was identified in a study of regulatory T cells in long-lasting Graves disease. Time point here: newly diagnosed GD, antithyroid drugs for less than 3 months. Extracted PBMC RNA gave rise to the TCR library. The germline V and J ends were trimmed by 4 bases and 7 bases, with 15 bases remaining between them. The CDR3 has 15 amino acids. Per the germline V gene, CDR1 is SGHRS and CDR2 is YFSETQ. Sequencing libraries for TCR beta were prepared with iRepertoire HTBI primers and Arm-PCR of CDR3 regions. TCRdb redid the calling of the multiplex PCR reads with MiXCR, one entry per CDR3 protein. The sample consists of approximately 440,000 distinct CDR3 sequences, roughly 16% of them appearing once. Another study also made use of these data, one on T cells in Graves' hyperthyroidism and ophthalmopathy.

The sequencing here drew on peripheral blood mononuclear cells (PBMCs), taken at new diagnosis, from a patient treated with antithyroid drugs. This receptor was taken from a middle-aged man with Graves disease. The chain has TRBV5-1 and TRBJ1-6; D unclear. This CDR3 is CASSTGRRGNSPLHF. The CDR3 region has the DNA TGCGCCAGCAGCACGGGGAGACGAGGGAATTCACCCCTCCACTTT. Using reference TRBV5-1 and TRBJ1-6 for the parts outside the CDR3, the full variable domain is KAGVTQTPRYLIKTRGQQVTLSCSPISGHRSVSWYQQTPGQGLQFLFEYFSETQRNKGNFPGRFSGRQFSNSRSEMNVSTLELGDSALYLCASSTGRRGNSPLHFGNGTRLTVT.